One and the same sample provided the 9 T cell receptor beta chains below, sequenced in a study of control samples from healthy donors and cancer patients. The repertoire was sequenced with immunoSEQ multiplex PCR; TCRdb's copy has only in-frame clones and lacks some. The profile shows roughly 84,000 clones, 89% of them singletons. What was sequenced was blood. Receptors were obtained from a middle-aged man in good health.

CDR3 in DNA: TGTGCCATCAGTGACCGGGACGGAAATTCACCCCTCCACTTT. Its protein product is CAISDRDGNSPLHF. V gene TRBV10-3 combines with J gene TRBJ1-6, with D possibly being TRBD1 (5 bases). Trimming removed 3 bases at V and 7 bases at J, with 10 bases between. CDR3 size: 14 residues. Germline V CDR1 and CDR2: ENHRY, SYGVKD.

This clone was seen once. V is TRBV7-2 and J is TRBJ1-6; perhaps TRBD1 as D (5 bases). The V and J ends lost 5 bases and 7 bases respectively, with 15 bases between them. This CDR3 has 15 amino acids. CDR1 is SGHTA, CDR2 FQGNSA, per germline. Written as DNA, the CDR3 is TGTGCCAGCAGCGTCGCCGGGACGGCAAATTCACCCCTCCACTTT. Translated, it gives CASSVAGTANSPLHF.

The chain recombines TRBV27 with TRBJ2-1; unclear D gene. The V end lost 2 bases, the J end lost 7 bases, and 9 bases lay between the germline ends. The germline V gene has CDR1 MNHEY and CDR2 SMNVEV (reference sequence). There are 13 residues in the CDR3. Written as DNA, the CDR3 is TGTGCCAGCAGTTTACTGATGCGGAATGAGCAGTTCTTC. Its translation is CASSLLMRNEQFF.

V is TRBV14 and J is TRBJ1-2, with a possible D match to TRBD1 (5 bases). This CDR3 is built from 14 residues. V lost 0 bases to trimming and J lost 5 bases, with 10 bases between them. Germline V gene data show CDR1 as SGHDN and CDR2 as FVKESK. This CDR3 reads CASSQDGASYGYTF. For the CDR3, the DNA is TGTGCCAGCAGCCAAGATGGGGCTTCTTATGGCTACACCTTC. The complete variable domain, with remaining parts taken from reference TRBV14 and TRBJ1-2, reads EAGVTQFPSHSVIEKGQTVTLRCDPISGHDNLYWYRRVMGKEIKFLLHFVKESKQDESGMPNNRFLAERTGGTYSTLKVQPAELEDSGVYFCASSQDGASYGYTFGSGTRLTVV.

The chain is built from TRBV7-8 and TRBJ1-4; D is possibly TRBD1 (6 bases). Trimming removed 6 bases at V and 13 bases at J, with 24 bases between. CDR3 size: 15 residues. Germline-derived CDR1 and CDR2 are SGHVS and FQNEAQ. The CDR3 DNA reads as TGTGCCAGCAGTCGCGGGGCAGGGGTCGGCTTATCACTGTTTTTT. Translation gives CASSRGAGVGLSLFF. Using reference TRBV7-8 and TRBJ1-4 for the parts outside the CDR3, the full variable domain is GAGVSQSPRYKVAKRGQDVALRCDPISGHVSLFWYQQALGQGPEFLTYFQNEAQLDKSGLPSDRFFAERPEGSVSTLKIQRTQQEDSAVYLCASSRGAGVGLSLFFGSGTQLSVL.

The chain recombines TRBV7-6 with TRBJ1-2; weak D call: TRBD1 (5 bases). The germline V and J ends were trimmed by 5 bases and 8 bases, with 15 bases remaining between them. The CDR3 is 13 amino acids. Germline assignment: CDR1 SGHVS and CDR2 FNYEAQ. The CDR3 region has the DNA TGTGCCAGCAGCCTAGGTGGGCAGGGAGGCTACACCTTC. It translates to CASSLGGQGGYTF. Filled out from reference TRBV7-6 and TRBJ1-2, the complete variable domain reads GAGVSQSPRYKVTKRGQDVALRCDPISGHVSLYWYRQALGQGPEFLTYFNYEAQQDKSGLPNDRFSAERPEGSISTLTIQRTEQRDSAMYRCASSLGGQGGYTFGSGTRLTVV.

This chain joins TRBV19 and TRBJ1-1; a weak D match, TRBD1 (5 bases). CDR3 length equals 13 residues. Trimming stripped 4 bases from V and 4 bases from J, with 10 bases between. Per germline, CDR1 LNHDA and CDR2 SQIVND (reference sequence). The CDR3 loop is CASSTPGPTEAFF. CDR3 coding DNA: TGTGCCAGTAGTACCCCGGGACCCACTGAAGCTTTCTTT.

V is TRBV28 and J is TRBJ1-4; weak D call: TRBD1 (5 bases). The germline V and J ends were trimmed by 6 bases and 8 bases, with 16 bases remaining between them. CDR1 is MDHEN and CDR2 is SYDVKM in the germline V gene. This CDR3 comprises 14 residues. The CDR3 spells CASSSDRSQEKLFF. The CDR3 bases are TGTGCCAGCAGCTCCGACAGATCTCAGGAAAAACTGTTTTTT. Complete variable domain (other parts from reference TRBV28 and TRBJ1-4): DVKVTQSSRYLVKRTGEKVFLECVQDMDHENMFWYRQDPGLGLRLIYFSYDVKMKEKGDIPEGYSVSREKKERFSLILESASTNQTSMYLCASSSDRSQEKLFFGSGTQLSVL.

This chain links TRBV7-3 with TRBJ1-1; D remains unclear. The V and J ends lost 4 bases and 1 base respectively, with 10 bases between them. Germline V gives CDR1 SGHTA, CDR2 FQGTGA. The CDR3 totals 14 residues. CDR3: CASSSSDKNTEAFF. DNA of the CDR3: TGTGCCAGCAGCTCCTCAGACAAGAACACTGAAGCTTTCTTT.